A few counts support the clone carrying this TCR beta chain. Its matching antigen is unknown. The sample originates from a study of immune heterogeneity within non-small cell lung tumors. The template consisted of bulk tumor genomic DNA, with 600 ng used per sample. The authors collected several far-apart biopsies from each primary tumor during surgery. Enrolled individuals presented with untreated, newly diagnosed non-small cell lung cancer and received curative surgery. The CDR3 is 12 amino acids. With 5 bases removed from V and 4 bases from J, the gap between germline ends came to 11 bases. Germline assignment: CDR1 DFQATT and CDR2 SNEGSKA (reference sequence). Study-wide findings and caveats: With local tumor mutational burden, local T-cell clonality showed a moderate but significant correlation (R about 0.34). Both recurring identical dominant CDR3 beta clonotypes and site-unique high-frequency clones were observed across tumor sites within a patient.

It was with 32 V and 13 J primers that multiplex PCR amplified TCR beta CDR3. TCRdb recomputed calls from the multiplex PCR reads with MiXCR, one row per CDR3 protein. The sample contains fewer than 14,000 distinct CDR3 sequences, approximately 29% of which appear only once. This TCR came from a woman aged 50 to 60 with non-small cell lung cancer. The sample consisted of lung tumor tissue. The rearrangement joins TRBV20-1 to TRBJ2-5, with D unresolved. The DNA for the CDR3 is TGCAGTGCTCCGAGAGTCGGAGAGACCCAGTACTTC. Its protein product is CSAPRVGETQYF.